This TCR beta chain was sequenced for a study of blood T cell repertoires in COVID-19. The CDR3 totals 13 residues. V was clipped by 0 bases and J by 8 bases, with 7 bases between them. Generated by immunoSEQ multiplex PCR, the TCRdb table keeps only in-frame clones and is missing some. Among about 220,000 clones listed, roughly 90% were seen once. The receptor comes from a man aged 30-40 years who had been exposed to COVID-19. The sample comprised PBMCs or T cells enriched from blood (not recorded which). The chain employs TRBV12-3 or TRBV12-4 and TRBJ1-4, with unresolved D. CDR3 coding DNA: TGTGCCAGCAGTTTAGCGCCAGTAGAAAAACTGTTTTTT. Amino acid sequence: CASSLAPVEKLFF.